This TCR beta chain was retrieved from a study of blood T cell repertoires in COVID-19. In the original analysis: Amplification from reference gene primers served as the basis for estimated nucleated cell counts. The data were produced by immunoSEQ multiplex PCR, yet TCRdb's version contains in-frame clones alone and is incomplete. V and J calls and clone size are copied from that table; D and trimming were computed from the DNA. The sample holds about 300,000 clones, approximately 88% seen once. Germline V gene sequence: CDR1 DFQATT, CDR2 SNEGSKA (reference sequence). CDR3 size: 14 residues. Trimming removed 3 bases from V and 10 bases from J; junction bases left unmatched: 9.

Sequenced sample: peripheral blood. V usage is TRBV20-1 and J usage is TRBJ2-1, with 10 nucleotides matching TRBD2. The sequence came from a woman aged 25 to 39 with COVID-19, enrolled during active disease. This CDR3 is CSASQTSGSSEQFF. For the CDR3, the DNA is TGCAGTGCTAGTCAGACTAGCGGGTCCTCCGAGCAGTTCTTC.